This T cell receptor (beta chain) was sequenced during a study of cytomegalovirus exposure and HLA in healthy donors. Whole-study results and caveats: Accounts indicate the classifier identified cytomegalovirus status with strong specificity and sensitivity.

This CDR3 region has 12 residues. Trimming took 7 bases from V and 8 from J, leaving 13 bases between them. Looked up from germline, CDR1 is MDHEN and CDR2 is SYDVKM. TCRdb keeps only in-frame clones here, not all; method: immunoSEQ multiplex PCR. The sample has about 180,000 clones; about 85% are singletons. To note about this clone: Antigen: not known.

This sequence joins TRBV28 and TRBJ2-3; possible D gene TRBD2, 6 bases. Sequencing used PBMCs. The sequence derives from a man aged 18 to 30 in good health and CMV-seropositive. The CDR3 reads CASNDGGGTQYF. The CDR3, as DNA: TGTGCCAGCAATGATGGGGGAGGTACGCAGTATTTT.